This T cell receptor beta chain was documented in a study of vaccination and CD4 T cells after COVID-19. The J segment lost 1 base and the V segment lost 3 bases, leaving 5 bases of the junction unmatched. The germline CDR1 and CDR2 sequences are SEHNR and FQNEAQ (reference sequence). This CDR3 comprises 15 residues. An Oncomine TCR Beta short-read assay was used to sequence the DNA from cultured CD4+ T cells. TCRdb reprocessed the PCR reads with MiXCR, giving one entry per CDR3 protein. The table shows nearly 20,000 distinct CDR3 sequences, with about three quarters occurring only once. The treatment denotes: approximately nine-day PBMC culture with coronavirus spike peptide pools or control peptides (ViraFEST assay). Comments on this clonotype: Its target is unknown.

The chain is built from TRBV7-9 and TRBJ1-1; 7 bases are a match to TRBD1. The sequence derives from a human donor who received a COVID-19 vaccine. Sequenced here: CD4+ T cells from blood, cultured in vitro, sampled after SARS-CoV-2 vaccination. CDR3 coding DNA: TGTGCCAGCAGCTTCCCGACAGGGAGGAACACTGAAGCTTTCTTT. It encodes CASSFPTGRNTEAFF.